The 4 T cell receptor beta chains below all came from one sample that was sequenced in a study of technical replicates of blood from several donors. Profiled with immunoSEQ multiplex PCR; TCRdb holds only in-frame clones, not every one. The sample includes 55,000 to 65,000 clones, more than 95% of them seen just once. Sequencing was done on a sample of T cells isolated from PBMCs. These receptors were collected from a human donor in good health.

CDR3 nucleotides: TGCGCCAGCAGTGAGTTATACAGCCGGGACAGGGGAGGCACTGAAGCTTTCTTT. This sequence encodes CASSELYSRDRGGTEAFF. The rearrangement joins TRBV10-2 to TRBJ1-1; 10 nucleotides agree with TRBD1. The CDR3 contains 18 residues. The ends lost 1 base at V and 4 bases at J; junction bases unmatched: 12. Per the germline V gene, CDR1 is WSHSY and CDR2 is SAAADI.

The rearrangement links TRBV6-1 to TRBJ2-5; 7 nucleotides match TRBD1. The CDR3 is made up of 12 amino acids. Trimming removed 6 bases from V and 5 bases from J; junction bases left unmatched: 3. Germline CDR1 is MNHNS and CDR2 is SASEGT. The CDR3 DNA reads as TGTGCCAGCAGACAGACAGGGGAGACCCAGTACTTC. Encoded protein: CASRQTGETQYF.

This clone is a singleton in its sample. The CDR3 region is CASSSLGDSWETQYF. As DNA, the CDR3 is TGTGCCAGCAGCTCCCTCGGGGACTCGTGGGAGACCCAGTACTTC. The V and J genes are TRBV28 and TRBJ2-5; a possible D gene is TRBD2 (6 bases). Trimming shortened V by 6 bases and J by 5 bases, and 19 bases separated the two germline ends. There are 15 residues in the CDR3. Germline values: CDR1 MDHEN, CDR2 SYDVKM.

The V gene is TRBV7-2, the J gene TRBJ2-5, with TRBD2 matching 8 bases. Looked up from germline, CDR1 is SGHTA and CDR2 is FQGNSA. This CDR3 spans 16 amino acids. V gave up 1 base and J gave up 5 bases; unmatched junction bases: 9. DNA of the CDR3: TGTGCCAGCAGCTTAGTTGGGACTAGGATTACGGAGACCCAGTACTTC. Its translation: CASSLVGTRITETQYF.